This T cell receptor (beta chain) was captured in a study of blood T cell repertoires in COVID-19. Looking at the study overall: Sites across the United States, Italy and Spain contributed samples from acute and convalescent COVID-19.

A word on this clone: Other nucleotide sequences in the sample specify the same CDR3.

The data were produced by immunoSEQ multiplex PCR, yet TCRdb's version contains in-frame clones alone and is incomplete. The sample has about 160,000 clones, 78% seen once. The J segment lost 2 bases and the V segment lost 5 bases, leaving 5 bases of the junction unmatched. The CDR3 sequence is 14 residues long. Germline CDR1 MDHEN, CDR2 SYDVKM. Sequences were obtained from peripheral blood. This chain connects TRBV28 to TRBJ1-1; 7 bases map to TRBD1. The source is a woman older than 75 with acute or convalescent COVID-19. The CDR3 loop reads CASSLRDRNTEAFF. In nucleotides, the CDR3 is TGTGCCAGCAGTCTAAGGGACAGAAACACTGAAGCTTTCTTT.